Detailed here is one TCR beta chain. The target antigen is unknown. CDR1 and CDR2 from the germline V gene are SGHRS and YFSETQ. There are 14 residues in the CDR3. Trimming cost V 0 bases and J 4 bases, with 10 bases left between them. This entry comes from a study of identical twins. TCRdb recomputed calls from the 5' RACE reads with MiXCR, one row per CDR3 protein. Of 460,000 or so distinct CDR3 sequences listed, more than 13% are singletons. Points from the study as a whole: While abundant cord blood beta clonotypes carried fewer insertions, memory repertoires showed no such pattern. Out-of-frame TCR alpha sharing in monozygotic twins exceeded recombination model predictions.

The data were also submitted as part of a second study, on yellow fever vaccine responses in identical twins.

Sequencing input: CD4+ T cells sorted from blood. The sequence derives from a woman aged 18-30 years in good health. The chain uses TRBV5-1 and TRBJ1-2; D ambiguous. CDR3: CASSLGVEGYGYTF. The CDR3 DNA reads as TGCGCCAGCAGCTTGGGTGTGGAAGGCTATGGCTACACCTTC.